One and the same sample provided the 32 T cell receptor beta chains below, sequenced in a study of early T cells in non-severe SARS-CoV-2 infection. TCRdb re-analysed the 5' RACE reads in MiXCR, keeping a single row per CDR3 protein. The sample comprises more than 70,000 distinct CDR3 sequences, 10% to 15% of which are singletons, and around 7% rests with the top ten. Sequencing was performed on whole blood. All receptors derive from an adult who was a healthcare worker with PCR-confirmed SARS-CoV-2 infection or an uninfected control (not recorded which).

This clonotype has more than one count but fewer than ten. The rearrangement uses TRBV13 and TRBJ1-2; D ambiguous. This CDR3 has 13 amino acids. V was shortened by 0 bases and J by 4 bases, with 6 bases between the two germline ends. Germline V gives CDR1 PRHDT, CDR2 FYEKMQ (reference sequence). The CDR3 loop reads CASSLGRVYGYTF. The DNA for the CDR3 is TGTGCCAGCAGCTTAGGTCGGGTCTATGGCTACACCTTC.

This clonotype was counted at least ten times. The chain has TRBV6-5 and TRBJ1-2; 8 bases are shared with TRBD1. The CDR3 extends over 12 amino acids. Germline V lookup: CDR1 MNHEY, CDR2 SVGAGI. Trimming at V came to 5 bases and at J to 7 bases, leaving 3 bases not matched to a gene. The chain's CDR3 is CASSRTGLGYTF. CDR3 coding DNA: TGTGCCAGCAGTAGGACAGGGCTTGGCTACACCTTC.

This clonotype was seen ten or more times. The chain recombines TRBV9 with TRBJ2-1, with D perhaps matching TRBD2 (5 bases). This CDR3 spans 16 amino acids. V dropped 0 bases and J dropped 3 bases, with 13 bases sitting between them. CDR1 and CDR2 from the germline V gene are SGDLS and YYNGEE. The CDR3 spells CASSVGYGGLYNEQFF. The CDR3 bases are TGTGCCAGCAGCGTAGGTTATGGCGGGCTCTACAATGAGCAGTTCTTC.

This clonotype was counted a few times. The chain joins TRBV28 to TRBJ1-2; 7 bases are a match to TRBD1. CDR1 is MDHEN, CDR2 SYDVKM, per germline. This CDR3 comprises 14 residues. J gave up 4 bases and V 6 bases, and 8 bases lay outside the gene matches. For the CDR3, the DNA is TGTGCCAGCAGCTCAGGGGACAGACTCTATGGCTACACCTTC. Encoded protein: CASSSGDRLYGYTF.

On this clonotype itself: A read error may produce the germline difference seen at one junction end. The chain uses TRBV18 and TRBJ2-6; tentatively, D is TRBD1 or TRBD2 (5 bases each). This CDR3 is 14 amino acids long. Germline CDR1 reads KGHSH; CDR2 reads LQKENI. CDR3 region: CASSRETGANVLIF. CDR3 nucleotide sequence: TGTGCCAGCTCACGGGAGACTGGGGCCAACGTCCTGATTTTC.

The CDR3 sequence: CASSQSTGTAFF. The CDR3 region has the DNA TGTGCCAGCAGCCAATCGACAGGGACAGCTTTCTTT. The chain has TRBV16 and TRBJ1-1, with TRBD1 matching over 7 bases. Per the germline V gene, CDR1 is KGHSY and CDR2 is FQNENV. Trimming cost V 0 bases and J 10 bases; bases outside gene matches: 2. The CDR3 has 12 amino acids.

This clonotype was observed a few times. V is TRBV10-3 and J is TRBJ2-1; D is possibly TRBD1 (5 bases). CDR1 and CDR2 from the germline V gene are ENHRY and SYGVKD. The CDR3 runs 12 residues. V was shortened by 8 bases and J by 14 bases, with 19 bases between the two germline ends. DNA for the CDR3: TGTGCCATCGCCGTAGACAAGGGGCAGGAGTTCTTC. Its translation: CAIAVDKGQEFF.

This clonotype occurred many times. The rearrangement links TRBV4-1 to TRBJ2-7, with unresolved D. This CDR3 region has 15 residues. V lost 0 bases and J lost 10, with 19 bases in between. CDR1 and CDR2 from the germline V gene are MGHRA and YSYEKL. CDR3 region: CASSQEGRPTERQYF. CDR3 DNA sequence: TGCGCCAGCAGCCAAGAAGGACGACCTACTGAGCGCCAGTACTTC.

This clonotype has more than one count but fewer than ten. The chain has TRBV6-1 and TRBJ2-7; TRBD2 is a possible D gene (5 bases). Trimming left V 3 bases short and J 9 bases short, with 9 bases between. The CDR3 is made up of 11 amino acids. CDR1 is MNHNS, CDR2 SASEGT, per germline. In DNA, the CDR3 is TGTGCCAGCAGTGATGGGAGTGGGCAGTACTTC. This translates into CASSDGSGQYF.

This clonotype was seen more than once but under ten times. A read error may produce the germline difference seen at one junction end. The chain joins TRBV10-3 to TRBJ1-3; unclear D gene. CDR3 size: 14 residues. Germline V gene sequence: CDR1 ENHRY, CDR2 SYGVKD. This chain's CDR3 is CAISEVEFGDTIYF. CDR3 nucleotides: TGTGCCATCAGTGAGGTGGAATTTGGAGACACCATATATTTT.

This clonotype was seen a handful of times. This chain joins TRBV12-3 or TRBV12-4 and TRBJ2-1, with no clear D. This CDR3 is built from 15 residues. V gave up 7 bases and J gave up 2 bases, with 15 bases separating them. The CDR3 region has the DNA TGTGCCAGCACCCTGTTGGCTAGTGCCTACAATGAGCAGTTCTTC. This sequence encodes CASTLLASAYNEQFF.

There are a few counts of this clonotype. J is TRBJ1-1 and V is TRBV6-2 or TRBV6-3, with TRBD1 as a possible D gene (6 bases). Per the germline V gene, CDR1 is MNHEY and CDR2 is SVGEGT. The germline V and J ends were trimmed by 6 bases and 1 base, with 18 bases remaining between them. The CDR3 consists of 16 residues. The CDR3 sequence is CASRDSKGGWNTEAFF. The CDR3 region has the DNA TGTGCCAGCAGGGACTCCAAGGGGGGTTGGAACACTGAAGCTTTCTTT.

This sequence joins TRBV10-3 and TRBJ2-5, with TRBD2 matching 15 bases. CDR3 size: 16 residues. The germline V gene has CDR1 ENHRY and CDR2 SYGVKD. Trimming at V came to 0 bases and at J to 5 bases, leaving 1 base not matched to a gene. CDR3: CAISESGTSGRETQYF. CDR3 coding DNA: TGTGCCATCAGTGAGTCCGGGACTAGCGGGAGGGAGACCCAGTACTTC.

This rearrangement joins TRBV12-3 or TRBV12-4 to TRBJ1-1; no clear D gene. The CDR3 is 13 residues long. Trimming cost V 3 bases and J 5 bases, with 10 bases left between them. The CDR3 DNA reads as TGTGCCAGCAGTTTTGGGCCCGAGACTGAAGCTTTCTTT. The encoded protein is CASSFGPETEAFF.

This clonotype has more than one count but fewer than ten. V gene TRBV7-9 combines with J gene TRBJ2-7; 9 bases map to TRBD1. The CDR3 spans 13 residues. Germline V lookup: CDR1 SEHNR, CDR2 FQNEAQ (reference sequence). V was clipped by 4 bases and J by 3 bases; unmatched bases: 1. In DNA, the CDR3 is TGTGCCAGCAGCTGGGACAGGGACTACGAGCAGTACTTC. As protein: CASSWDRDYEQYF. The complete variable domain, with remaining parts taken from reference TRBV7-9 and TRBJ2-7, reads DTGVSQNPRHKITKRGQNVTFRCDPISEHNRLYWYRQTLGQGPEFLTYFQNEAQLEKSRLLSDRFSAERPKGSFSTLEIQRTEQGDSAMYLCASSWDRDYEQYFGPGTRLTVT.

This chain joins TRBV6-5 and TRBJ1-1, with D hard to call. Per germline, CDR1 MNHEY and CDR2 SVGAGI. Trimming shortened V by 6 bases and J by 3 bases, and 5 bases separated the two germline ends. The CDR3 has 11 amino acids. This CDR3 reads CASRRHTEAFF. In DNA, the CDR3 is TGTGCCAGCAGACGTCACACTGAAGCTTTCTTT.

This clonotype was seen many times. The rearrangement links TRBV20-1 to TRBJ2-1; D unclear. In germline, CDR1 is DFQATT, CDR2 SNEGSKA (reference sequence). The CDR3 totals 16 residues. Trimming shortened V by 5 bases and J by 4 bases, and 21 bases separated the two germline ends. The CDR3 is CSAQKPIAELYNEQFF. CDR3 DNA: TGCAGTGCTCAAAAACCCATTGCGGAGCTTTACAATGAGCAGTTCTTC.

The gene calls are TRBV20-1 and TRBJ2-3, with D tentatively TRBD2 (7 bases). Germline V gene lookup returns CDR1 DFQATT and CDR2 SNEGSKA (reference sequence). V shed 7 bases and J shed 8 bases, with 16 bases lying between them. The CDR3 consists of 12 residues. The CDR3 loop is CSGREGDTTQYF. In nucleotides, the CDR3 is TGCAGTGGAAGGGAGGGGGACACTACGCAGTATTTT.

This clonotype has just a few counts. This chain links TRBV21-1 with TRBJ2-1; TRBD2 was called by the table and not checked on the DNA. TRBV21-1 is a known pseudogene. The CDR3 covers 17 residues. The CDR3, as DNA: TGTGCCAGCAGCAAAGCTCCGTTGGGAGGGCCAAGGGATGAGCAGTTCTTC. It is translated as CASSKAPLGGPRDEQFF.

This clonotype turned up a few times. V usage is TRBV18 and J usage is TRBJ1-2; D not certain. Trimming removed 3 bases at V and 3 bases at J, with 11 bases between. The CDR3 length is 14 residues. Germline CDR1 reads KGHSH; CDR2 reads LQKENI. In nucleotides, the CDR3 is TGTGCCAGCTCACCCGACGGGAGCTACTATGGCTACACCTTC. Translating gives CASSPDGSYYGYTF. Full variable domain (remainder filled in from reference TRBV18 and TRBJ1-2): NAGVMQNPRHLVRRRGQEARLRCSPMKGHSHVYWYRQLPEEGLKFMVYLQKENIIDESGMPKERFSAEFPKEGPSILRIQQVVRGDSAAYFCASSPDGSYYGYTFGSGTRLTVV.

The CDR3 is CASSLGLAGGSYNEQFF. CDR3 nucleotide sequence: TGCGCCAGCAGCTTGGGCCTAGCGGGAGGTTCCTACAATGAGCAGTTCTTC. This rearrangement joins TRBV5-1 to TRBJ2-1; 11 nucleotides line up with TRBD2. V was clipped by 0 bases and J by 1 base; unmatched bases: 3. Germline V lookup: CDR1 SGHRS, CDR2 YFSETQ. The CDR3 sequence is 17 residues long.

As DNA, the CDR3 is TGTGCCAGCAGCCGGTCCCCCCCCGATCAGCCCCAGCATTTT. Translated, it gives CASSRSPPDQPQHF. V and J are TRBV3-1 and TRBJ1-5; D unresolved. CDR1 LGHDT and CDR2 YNNKEL come from the germline V gene (reference sequence). The germline V and J ends were trimmed by 4 bases and 5 bases, with 12 bases remaining between them. The CDR3 runs 14 residues. The entire variable domain, with the rest obtained from reference TRBV3-1 and TRBJ1-5, is as follows: DTAVSQTPKYLVTQMGNDKSIKCEQNLGHDTMYWYKQDSKKFLKIMFSYNNKELIINETVPNRFSPKSPDKAHLNLHINSLELGDSAVYFCASSRSPPDQPQHFGDGTRLSIL.

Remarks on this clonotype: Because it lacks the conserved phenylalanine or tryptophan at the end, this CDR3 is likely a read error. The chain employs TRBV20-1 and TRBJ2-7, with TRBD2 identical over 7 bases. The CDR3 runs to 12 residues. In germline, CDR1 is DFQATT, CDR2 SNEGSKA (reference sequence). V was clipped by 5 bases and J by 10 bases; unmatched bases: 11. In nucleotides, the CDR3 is TGCAGTGCTTCGGCGGGAGCGGGCGCCCAGTACATC. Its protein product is CSASAGAGAQYI.

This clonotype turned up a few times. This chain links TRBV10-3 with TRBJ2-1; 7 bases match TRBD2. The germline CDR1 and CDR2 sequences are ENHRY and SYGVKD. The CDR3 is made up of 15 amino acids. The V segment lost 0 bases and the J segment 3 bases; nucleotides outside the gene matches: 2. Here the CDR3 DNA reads TGTGCCATCAGTGAGTCCGGGACTATCTACAATGAGCAGTTCTTC. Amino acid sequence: CAISESGTIYNEQFF.

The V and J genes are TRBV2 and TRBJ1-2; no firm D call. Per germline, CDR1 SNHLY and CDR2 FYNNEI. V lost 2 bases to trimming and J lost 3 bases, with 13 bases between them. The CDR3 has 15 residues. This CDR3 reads CASSEKDPVDYGYTF. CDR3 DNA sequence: TGTGCCAGCAGTGAAAAGGACCCCGTTGACTATGGCTACACCTTC.

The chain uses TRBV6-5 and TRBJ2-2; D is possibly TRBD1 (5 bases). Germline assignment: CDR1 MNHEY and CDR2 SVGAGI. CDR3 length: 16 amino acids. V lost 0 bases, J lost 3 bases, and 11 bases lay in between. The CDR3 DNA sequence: TGTGCCAGCAGTTACTCGACCCAGGGCGACACCGGGGAGCTGTTTTTT. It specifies CASSYSTQGDTGELFF.

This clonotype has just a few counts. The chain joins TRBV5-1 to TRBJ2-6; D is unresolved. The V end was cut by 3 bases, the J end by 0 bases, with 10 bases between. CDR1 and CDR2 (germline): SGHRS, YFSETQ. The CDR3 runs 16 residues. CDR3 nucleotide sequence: TGCGCCAGCAGCTGGGCACCGGCCTCTGGGGCCAACGTCCTGACTTTC. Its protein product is CASSWAPASGANVLTF. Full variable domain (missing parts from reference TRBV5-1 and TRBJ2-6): KAGVTQTPRYLIKTRGQQVTLSCSPISGHRSVSWYQQTPGQGLQFLFEYFSETQRNKGNFPGRFSGRQFSNSRSEMNVSTLELGDSALYLCASSWAPASGANVLTFGAGSRLTVL.

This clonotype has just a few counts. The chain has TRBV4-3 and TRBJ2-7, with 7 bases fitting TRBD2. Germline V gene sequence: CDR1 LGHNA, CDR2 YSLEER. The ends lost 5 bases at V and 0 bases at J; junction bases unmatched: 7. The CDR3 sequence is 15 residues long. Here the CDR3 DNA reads TGCGCCAGCAGCTTACGGCTAGCGGACTCCTACGAGCAGTACTTC. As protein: CASSLRLADSYEQYF.

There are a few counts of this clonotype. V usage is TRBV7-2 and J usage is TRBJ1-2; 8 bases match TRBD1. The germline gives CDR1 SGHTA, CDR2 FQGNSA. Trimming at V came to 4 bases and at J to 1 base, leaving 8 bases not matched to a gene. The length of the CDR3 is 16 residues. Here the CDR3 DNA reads TGTGCCAGCAGCTATGGACAGGGAATCGTTAACTATGGCTACACCTTC. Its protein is CASSYGQGIVNYGYTF.

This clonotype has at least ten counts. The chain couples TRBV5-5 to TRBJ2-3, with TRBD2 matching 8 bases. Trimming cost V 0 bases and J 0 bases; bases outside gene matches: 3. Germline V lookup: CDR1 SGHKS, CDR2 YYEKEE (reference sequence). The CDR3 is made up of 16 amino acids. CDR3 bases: TGTGCCAGCAGCTTGGCCTCTAGCGGGAGCACAGATACGCAGTATTTT. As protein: CASSLASSGSTDTQYF.

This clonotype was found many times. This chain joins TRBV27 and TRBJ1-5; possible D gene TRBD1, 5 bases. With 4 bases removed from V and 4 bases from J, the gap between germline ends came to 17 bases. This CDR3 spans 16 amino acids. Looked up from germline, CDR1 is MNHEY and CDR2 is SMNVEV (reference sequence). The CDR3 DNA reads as TGTGCCAGCAGTTCCCTTTCCCAGGGTGCAAATCAGCCCCAGCATTTT. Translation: CASSSLSQGANQPQHF.

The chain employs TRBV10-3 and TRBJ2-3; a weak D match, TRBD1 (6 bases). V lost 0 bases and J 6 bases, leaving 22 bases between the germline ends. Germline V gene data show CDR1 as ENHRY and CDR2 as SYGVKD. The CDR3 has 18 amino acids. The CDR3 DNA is TGTGCCATCAGTGAGTCTCCGGACAGCAAGCACTTTGGGGATACGCAGTATTTT. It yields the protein CAISESPDSKHFGDTQYF.